This T cell receptor (beta chain) is drawn from a study of blood T cell repertoires in COVID-19. Study summary: PBMCs, B-cell-depleted T cells, or T cells were the source of the cDNA or gDNA that made up the material.

This CDR3 comprises 15 residues. Germline CDR1 is SQVTM and CDR2 is ANQGSEA. V was clipped by 6 bases and J by 6 bases; unmatched bases: 16. The table lists this clone with a count of one. Authors' analysis steps: Estimation of nucleated cell counts relied on the amplification of reference gene primers. Assay used: immunoSEQ multiplex PCR; TCRdb lists only in-frame clones, some missing. V, J and clone size were drawn from that table, and D and trimming were deduced from the DNA. This table holds more than 110,000 clones, over 60% found once. Symptom resolution, clearance, or two negative PCRs marked the recovered donors of Cohort 3.

The chain recombines TRBV29-1 with TRBJ1-2; 7 bases map to TRBD1. Sequencing was carried out using PBMCs or T cells enriched from blood (not recorded which). This clonotype originated in a woman aged 50 to 60 who had recovered from COVID-19. The CDR3 DNA reads as TGCAGCGTCTCCCCGGAGAGGGGGCGCGAGAATGGCTACACCTTC. Its protein is CSVSPERGRENGYTF.